One sample yielded the 13 T cell receptor beta chains listed below, sequenced in a study of T cell responses to AZD1222 COVID-19 vaccine. Generated by immunoSEQ multiplex PCR, the TCRdb table keeps only in-frame clones and is missing some. This repertoire shows approximately 150,000 clones, roughly nine tenths found once; its top ten account for 7.5% to 9.5%. The sequencing here drew on peripheral blood, taken 28 days after the second dose of the MenACWY control vaccine. The receptor source for this set is an adult who received the MenACWY meningococcal vaccine as a control.

The chain carries TRBV5-1 and TRBJ1-4, with 8 bases that match TRBD1. V lost 0 bases, J lost 4 bases, and 11 bases stayed unmatched. Germline loops: CDR1 SGHRS, CDR2 YFSETQ. This CDR3 spans 18 amino acids. The DNA for the CDR3 is TGCGCCAGCAGCTTGGTCGCAGGGGGCATCGGAGGTAATGAAAAACTGTTTTTT. This translates into CASSLVAGGIGGNEKLFF.

This clone was counted a single time. The J gene is TRBJ1-1, the V gene TRBV27; TRBD1 matches 11 bases. V was pared by 3 bases and J by 5 bases, with 2 bases of the junction left unmatched. This CDR3 has 14 residues. Germline-derived CDR1 and CDR2 are MNHEY and SMNVEV (reference sequence). This CDR3 is CASSFGDRGTEAFF. The DNA of the CDR3 is TGTGCCAGCAGTTTTGGGGACAGGGGGACTGAAGCTTTCTTT.

This rearrangement joins TRBV12-3 or TRBV12-4 to TRBJ1-1, with D possibly being TRBD1 (5 bases). The V and J ends lost 2 bases and 3 bases respectively, with 7 bases between them. The CDR3 is 13 residues long. CDR3 coding DNA: TGTGCCAGCAGTTTAATGGGGGACACTGAAGCTTTCTTT. Residues: CASSLMGDTEAFF.

The CDR3 bases are TGTGCCAGCGGCAAAACAGGACAAAACACTGAAGCTTTCTTT. It is translated as CASGKTGQNTEAFF. The chain recombines TRBV2 with TRBJ1-1; D may be TRBD1 (5 bases). This CDR3 comprises 14 residues. The V gene's germline CDR1 is SNHLY and CDR2 FYNNEI. V was pared by 8 bases and J by 2 bases, with 15 bases between. The full variable domain, in which reference TRBV2 and TRBJ1-1 provide the parts outside the CDR3, is EPEVTQTPSHQVTQMGQEVILRCVPISNHLYFYWYRQILGQKVEFLVSFYNNEISEKSEIFDDQFSVERPDGSNFTLKIRSTKLEDSAMYFCASGKTGQNTEAFFGQGTRLTVV.

This rearrangement joins TRBV14 to TRBJ2-7, with TRBD2 matching over 8 bases. From germline, CDR1 is SGHDN and CDR2 FVKESK. V lost 4 bases to trimming and J lost 7 bases; unmatched junction nucleotides: 12. The CDR3 is 15 amino acids. CDR3 DNA: TGTGCCAGCAGCCCTTCGGACGGGAGGGCGGGGGAGCAGTACTTC. It is translated as CASSPSDGRAGEQYF.

This clone was seen just once. The V and J genes are TRBV5-8 and TRBJ1-6; D not resolved. CDR3 length: 15 residues. The V gene lost 2 bases and the J gene lost 8 bases, with 14 bases spanning the gap. Germline V lookup: CDR1 SGHTS, CDR2 YDEGEE. This CDR3 is CASSLTLDGHSPLHF. In nucleotides, the CDR3 is TGTGCCAGCAGCTTAACCCTCGATGGGCATTCACCCCTCCACTTT.

This chain connects TRBV4-1 to TRBJ2-1, with unresolved D. Germline V CDR1 and CDR2: MGHRA, YSYEKL. Deletions cut 1 base from V and 16 bases from J, with 20 bases between. The CDR3 is 14 amino acids. CDR3 DNA sequence: TGCGCCAGCAGCCAAGGGCAGGAGAGCAGTAAGGTCTTCTTC. Amino acids: CASSQGQESSKVFF.

CDR3 coding DNA: TGTGCCAGCAGCTTCCAGATCTCCTACGAGCAGTACTTC. It specifies CASSFQISYEQYF. V usage is TRBV7-9 and J usage is TRBJ2-7; no definite D call. Deletions cut 3 bases from V and 0 bases from J, with 6 bases between. The length of the CDR3 is 13 residues. CDR1 is SEHNR and CDR2 is FQNEAQ in the germline V gene (reference sequence).

The table lists this clone with a count of one. The V and J genes are TRBV7-9 and TRBJ1-1, with D unclear. Germline lookup yields CDR1 SEHNR and CDR2 FQNEAQ (reference sequence). CDR3 size: 14 residues. V lost 6 bases, J lost 1 base, and 12 bases lay in between. The CDR3 bases are TGTGCCAGCAGTCGCTTAGACACGAACACTGAAGCTTTCTTT. Amino acid sequence: CASSRLDTNTEAFF.

V usage is TRBV24-1 and J usage is TRBJ2-2; the D is unclear. CDR1 is KGHDR, CDR2 SFDVKD, per germline. V gave up 5 bases and J gave up 2 bases, with 5 bases separating them. The CDR3 extends over 13 amino acids. CDR3 in amino acids: CATSGPNTGELFF. CDR3 bases: TGTGCCACCAGTGGACCAAACACCGGGGAGCTGTTTTTT.

This chain uses TRBV24-1 with TRBJ2-3, with D maybe TRBD1 (6 bases). Trimming took 4 bases from V and 4 from J, leaving 14 bases between them. The CDR3 loop spans 15 amino acids. The germline CDR1 and CDR2 sequences are KGHDR and SFDVKD. CDR3 DNA sequence: TGTGCCACCAGTGAGCCCAGGGGTTCGGCAGATACGCAGTATTTT. This gives the protein CATSEPRGSADTQYF.

Only one count was recorded for this clone. This CDR3 is CASTTGTGGQPQHF. DNA of the CDR3: TGTGCCAGCACTACCGGGACAGGGGGCCAGCCCCAGCATTTT. The V gene is TRBV2, the J gene TRBJ1-5, with 12 bases fitting TRBD1. J was trimmed by 7 bases and V by 7 bases; bases with no gene match: 5. This CDR3 contains 14 residues. The V gene's germline CDR1 is SNHLY and CDR2 FYNNEI. The full variable domain, completed using reference TRBV2 and TRBJ1-5, is EPEVTQTPSHQVTQMGQEVILRCVPISNHLYFYWYRQILGQKVEFLVSFYNNEISEKSEIFDDQFSVERPDGSNFTLKIRSTKLEDSAMYFCASTTGTGGQPQHFGDGTRLSIL.

V gene TRBV5-4 combines with J gene TRBJ1-6; TRBD1 matches 9 bases. The CDR3 runs to 15 residues. CDR1 is SGHNT and CDR2 is YYREEE in the germline V gene (reference sequence). V lost 4 bases and J lost 9; bases outside the gene matches: 8. The CDR3 region has the DNA TGTGCCAGCAGCGAAGGGGACAGGGCGGCTTCACCCCTCCACTTT. Encoded protein: CASSEGDRAASPLHF.